This T cell receptor (beta chain) was documented in a study of blood T cell repertoires in COVID-19. In the study overall: Acute and convalescent COVID-19 samples came from the United States, Italy and Spain. The cDNA or gDNA used as material had been derived from T cells, B-cell-depleted T cells, or PBMCs.

How the authors handled the data: The assay estimated nucleated cells by amplifying reference gene primers. Generated by immunoSEQ multiplex PCR, the TCRdb table keeps only in-frame clones and is missing some. Clone size and the V and J calls come from that table; the DNA yielded D and trimming. The profile shows a few hundred thousand clones, roughly 88% of them singletons. Each participant's cohort was designated according to participant-reported clinical history. With 3 bases clipped from V and 6 bases from J, the junction kept 17 bases outside the gene matches. The CDR3 is made up of 17 amino acids. Germline V gene data show CDR1 as SGHRS and CDR2 as YFSETQ.

Input material: PBMCs or T cells enriched from blood (not recorded which). The chain employs TRBV5-1 and TRBJ1-1; TRBD1 agrees at 7 bases. The source is a woman between 35 and 50 years old with acute COVID-19. CDR3 region: CASSSATGSGLLAEAFF. For the CDR3, the DNA is TGCGCCAGCAGCTCGGCGACAGGGTCAGGTTTGCTCGCTGAAGCTTTCTTT.